The 26 T cell receptor beta chains given below trace back to one sample, sequenced in a study of cytomegalovirus exposure and HLA in healthy donors. The PCR contained 60 Vbeta and 13 Jbeta primers. Profiled with immunoSEQ multiplex PCR; TCRdb holds only in-frame clones, not every one. This table holds over 80,000 clones, about four fifths found once. Material for sequencing was PBMCs. These receptors were obtained from a woman aged 40 to 50 in good health and CMV-seronegative.

With regard to this clone: The junction departs from the called germline gene at one end, perhaps through a read error. This chain links TRBV7-7 with TRBJ2-7; D unclear. Germline CDR1 is SSHAT and CDR2 is FNYEAQ (reference sequence). This CDR3 is built from 13 residues. The CDR3 reads CASSSELGNEQYF. The CDR3 DNA follows: TGTGCTAGCAGCTCGGAGTTGGGTAACGAGCAGTACTTC.

The CDR3 sequence is CASSPLDKTEAFF. The CDR3 coding sequence is TGTGCCAGCAGCCCCTTAGACAAAACTGAAGCTTTCTTT. The chain couples TRBV9 to TRBJ1-1; D is ambiguous. Germline V lookup: CDR1 SGDLS, CDR2 YYNGEE. The CDR3 loop spans 13 amino acids. Trimming removed 4 bases at V and 5 bases at J, with 12 bases between.

The rearrangement links TRBV7-2 to TRBJ1-2, with 9 positions matching TRBD1. Germline CDR1 SGHTA, CDR2 FQGNSA. The CDR3 contains 12 residues. Trimming cost V 10 bases and J 6 bases; bases outside gene matches: 6. In DNA, the CDR3 is TGTGCCACCGGACAGGGGAGGAATGGCTACACCTTC. It codes for CATGQGRNGYTF.

Here the CDR3 DNA reads TGTGCCAGCAGCTTAAACAGGGCGAGCAATGAGCAGTTCTTC. It specifies CASSLNRASNEQFF. The chain carries TRBV7-2 and TRBJ2-1; D may be TRBD1 (6 bases). This CDR3 region has 14 residues. The V and J ends lost 2 bases and 6 bases respectively, with 11 bases between them. CDR1 is SGHTA and CDR2 is FQGNSA in the germline V gene. The variable domain in full, with the rest retrieved from reference TRBV7-2 and TRBJ2-1, is GAGVSQSPSNKVTEKGKDVELRCDPISGHTALYWYRQSLGQGLEFLIYFQGNSAPDKSGLPSDRFSAERTGGSVSTLTIQRTQQEDSAVYLCASSLNRASNEQFFGPGTRLTVL.

Only one count was recorded for this clone. The V and J genes are TRBV2 and TRBJ1-1; maybe TRBD1 (6 bases). CDR1 is SNHLY and CDR2 is FYNNEI in the germline V gene. V lost 7 bases and J lost 11, with 20 bases in between. The length of the CDR3 is 13 residues. For the CDR3, the DNA is TGTGCCAGCACCATGGACAGTCTGAGGAGGGCTTTCTTT. It translates to CASTMDSLRRAFF.

The rearrangement uses TRBV6-4 and TRBJ2-7, with 9 nucleotides matching TRBD1. V was clipped by 0 bases and J by 6 bases; unmatched bases: 12. The CDR3 covers 17 residues. Germline V lookup: CDR1 MRHNA, CDR2 SNTAGT. CDR3 sequence (DNA): TGTGCCAGCAGTGACTCGAAATGGGACAGGGTCGGTGGCGAGCAGTACTTC. It specifies CASSDSKWDRVGGEQYF.

The chain links TRBV5-6 to TRBJ2-2; 7 bases align to TRBD2. J was trimmed by 4 bases and V by 2 bases; bases with no gene match: 8. Germline V gene lookup returns CDR1 SGHDT and CDR2 YYEEEE. This CDR3 is built from 16 residues. As DNA, the CDR3 is TGTGCCAGCAGCTTTAGGGAGGGGAGACCCACCGGGGAGCTGTTTTTT. This gives the protein CASSFREGRPTGELFF.

The chain recombines TRBV5-1 with TRBJ1-1, with D possibly matching TRBD1 (5 bases). The CDR3 totals 13 residues. The V and J ends lost 4 bases and 4 bases respectively, with 11 bases between them. CDR1 is SGHRS and CDR2 is YFSETQ in the germline V gene. The CDR3 DNA reads as TGCGCCAGCAGCGGCGTAGGGGCCACTGAAGCTTTCTTT. The encoded protein is CASSGVGATEAFF.

This clone was observed at least ten times. This sequence joins TRBV6-5 and TRBJ1-1; D might be TRBD1 (5 bases). Trimming removed 0 bases from V and 4 bases from J, with 9 bases in between. CDR3 length equals 14 residues. Germline CDR1 MNHEY, CDR2 SVGAGI. The CDR3 here is CASSYSGVGTEAFF. DNA of the CDR3: TGTGCCAGCAGTTACTCAGGGGTGGGCACTGAAGCTTTCTTT.

This clone has just a few counts. The gene calls are TRBV7-8 and TRBJ2-1, with no clear D. CDR1 and CDR2 (germline): SGHVS, FQNEAQ. V was trimmed by 4 bases and J by 7 bases, leaving 14 bases between them. The CDR3 covers 14 residues. The CDR3 region is CASSYLTVRNEQFF. CDR3 in DNA: TGTGCCAGCAGCTACTTAACTGTCAGGAATGAGCAGTTCTTC. The entire variable domain, with the rest obtained from reference TRBV7-8 and TRBJ2-1, is as follows: GAGVSQSPRYKVAKRGQDVALRCDPISGHVSLFWYQQALGQGPEFLTYFQNEAQLDKSGLPSDRFFAERPEGSVSTLKIQRTQQEDSAVYLCASSYLTVRNEQFFGPGTRLTVL.

The chain is built from TRBV27 and TRBJ1-5, with D hard to call. Germline lookup yields CDR1 MNHEY and CDR2 SMNVEV (reference sequence). This CDR3 contains 14 residues. V gave up 0 bases and J gave up 0 bases, with 3 bases separating them. CDR3 in amino acids: CASSLSYSNQPQHF. CDR3 sequence (DNA): TGTGCCAGCAGTTTATCCTATAGCAATCAGCCCCAGCATTTT.

V usage is TRBV4-1 and J usage is TRBJ2-2; possible D gene TRBD2, 5 bases. The CDR3 has 17 amino acids. The V gene lost 0 bases and the J gene lost 6 bases, with 17 bases spanning the gap. Germline-derived CDR1 and CDR2 are MGHRA and YSYEKL. This chain's CDR3 is CASSQDRDTSLAGELFF. As DNA, the CDR3 is TGCGCCAGCAGCCAAGATCGGGATACCTCCCTCGCCGGGGAGCTGTTTTTT.

The DNA for the CDR3 is TGTGCCACCAGCAGAGATCTCGCGGACAGTTATAATTCACCCCTCCACTTT. This translates into CATSRDLADSYNSPLHF. The chain carries TRBV15 and TRBJ1-6; maybe TRBD1 (6 bases). Between the trimmed V and J ends, which lost 0 bases and 4 bases, there was a span of 13 bases. CDR1 is LNHNV, CDR2 YYDKDF, per germline (reference sequence). The length of the CDR3 is 17 residues.

The J gene is TRBJ2-1, the V gene TRBV11-2; D remains ambiguous. V lost 6 bases, J lost 0 bases, and 12 bases lay in between. Germline V CDR1 and CDR2: SGHAT, FQNNGV. The CDR3 covers 15 residues. This CDR3 is CASSLRRPSYNEQFF. The CDR3, as DNA: TGTGCCAGCAGTCTCCGGCGGCCCTCCTACAATGAGCAGTTCTTC. The full variable domain, with the rest looked up from reference TRBV11-2 and TRBJ2-1, is EAGVAQSPRYKIIEKRQSVAFWCNPISGHATLYWYQQILGQGPKLLIQFQNNGVVDDSQLPKDRFSAERLKGVDSTLKIQPAKLEDSAVYLCASSLRRPSYNEQFFGPGTRLTVL.

This clone was detected only once. The chain employs TRBV28 and TRBJ1-4; TRBD1 matches 10 bases. V shed 6 bases, J shed 8 bases, and the junction held 9 bases outside the gene matches. The CDR3 is 15 amino acids. The germline V gene encodes CDR1 MDHEN and CDR2 SYDVKM. CDR3 bases: TGTGCCAGCAGGCGGACAGGGGGAAAGGGCGAAAAACTGTTTTTT. It codes for CASRRTGGKGEKLFF.

The genes are TRBV5-6 and TRBJ2-5, with 7 nucleotides matching TRBD1. With the DNA end fitting TRBJ2-7 better, the J assignment may be wrong. The length of the CDR3 is 14 residues. Per the germline V gene, CDR1 is SGHDT and CDR2 is YYEEEE. The CDR3 DNA sequence: TGTGCCAGCAGCTCGACAGGGCTGGAATACGAGCAGTACTTC. As protein: CASSSTGLEYEQYF.

The DNA for the CDR3 is TGTGCCAGCAGCAGACAGCTAGCGGGAGATTCCACAGATACGCAGTATTTT. This sequence encodes CASSRQLAGDSTDTQYF. J is TRBJ2-3 and V is TRBV9; 10 nucleotides line up with TRBD2. The CDR3 sequence is 17 residues long. The trim removed 4 bases at V and 2 bases at J, leaving 10 bases unmatched. Germline loops: CDR1 SGDLS, CDR2 YYNGEE.

The chain carries TRBV6-1 and TRBJ2-6; TRBD1 aligns across 11 bases. This CDR3 comprises 17 residues. Germline lookup yields CDR1 MNHNS and CDR2 SASEGT. V lost 4 bases to trimming and J lost 3 bases; unmatched junction nucleotides: 5. The CDR3 DNA is TGTGCCAGCAGTGCCGGACAGGGGGCTGTTGGGGCCAACGTCCTGACTTTC. It is translated as CASSAGQGAVGANVLTF.

This clone has just a few counts. The rearrangement uses TRBV7-3 and TRBJ2-7; D possibly corresponds to TRBD1 (6 bases). CDR1 SGHTA and CDR2 FQGTGA come from the germline V gene. The CDR3 consists of 13 residues. With 4 bases removed from V and 6 bases from J, the gap between germline ends came to 13 bases. Here the CDR3 reads CASSSNSRGEQYF. In DNA, the CDR3 is TGTGCCAGCAGCTCAAACTCCAGGGGCGAGCAGTACTTC.

The rearrangement uses TRBV6-1 and TRBJ2-7; 9 positions match TRBD2. The CDR3 contains 13 residues. V gave up 3 bases and J gave up 3 bases; unmatched junction bases: 0. Germline V lookup: CDR1 MNHNS, CDR2 SASEGT. The CDR3 DNA reads as TGTGCCAGCAGTGAGACTAGCGGCTACGAGCAGTACTTC. It is translated as CASSETSGYEQYF.

This clone was seen a single time. This chain uses TRBV19 with TRBJ1-3, with 11 bases aligning to TRBD1. The CDR3 spans 16 residues. Germline V lookup: CDR1 LNHDA, CDR2 SQIVND (reference sequence). Trimming removed 7 bases from V and 4 bases from J; junction bases left unmatched: 9. CDR3 in DNA: TGTGCCAGTATGCCTGGGACAGGGGGTACCGGAAACACCATATATTTT. This codes for CASMPGTGGTGNTIYF.

The chain is built from TRBV28 and TRBJ2-3, with TRBD1 matching over 8 bases. Trimming cost V 4 bases and J 7 bases; bases outside gene matches: 13. CDR1 MDHEN and CDR2 SYDVKM come from the germline V gene. The CDR3 covers 16 residues. The CDR3 DNA reads TGTGCCAGCAGTTACCAGGACAGGGTCATAAGAAATACGCAGTATTTT. Residues: CASSYQDRVIRNTQYF.

The chain carries TRBV28 and TRBJ2-7, with D possibly matching TRBD2 (6 bases). The CDR3 covers 12 residues. Germline V CDR1 and CDR2: MDHEN, SYDVKM. V was clipped by 3 bases and J by 12 bases, with 15 bases between them. CDR3 in DNA: TGTGCCAGCAGTTTTCCCCTCGGGAGTTCGTACTTC. This codes for CASSFPLGSSYF.

The chain employs TRBV10-3 and TRBJ2-7; D possibly corresponds to TRBD2 (6 bases). Germline V gene data show CDR1 as ENHRY and CDR2 as SYGVKD. The V end was cut by 8 bases, the J end by 2 bases, with 10 bases between. The CDR3 is 12 amino acids. CDR3 sequence (DNA): TGTGCCATCGGGGACTCGGCCTACGAGCAGTACTTC. Protein product: CAIGDSAYEQYF.

The rearrangement joins TRBV7-3 to TRBJ2-1, with D possibly being TRBD1 (6 bases). The CDR3 runs 16 residues. Deletions cut 5 bases from V and 0 bases from J, with 14 bases between. The V gene's germline CDR1 is SGHTA and CDR2 FQGTGA. The CDR3 region is CASSPNRALSYNEQFF. DNA for the CDR3: TGTGCCAGCAGCCCTAACAGGGCCCTCTCCTACAATGAGCAGTTCTTC.

The V call is TRBV28, the J call TRBJ2-3; 11 nucleotides agree with TRBD2. Trimming removed 5 bases from V and 5 bases from J; junction bases left unmatched: 6. CDR1 is MDHEN, CDR2 SYDVKM, per germline. The CDR3 is made up of 15 amino acids. The CDR3 region is CASSETSGRRDTQYF. The CDR3 coding sequence is TGTGCCAGCAGTGAAACTAGCGGGAGACGAGATACGCAGTATTTT.